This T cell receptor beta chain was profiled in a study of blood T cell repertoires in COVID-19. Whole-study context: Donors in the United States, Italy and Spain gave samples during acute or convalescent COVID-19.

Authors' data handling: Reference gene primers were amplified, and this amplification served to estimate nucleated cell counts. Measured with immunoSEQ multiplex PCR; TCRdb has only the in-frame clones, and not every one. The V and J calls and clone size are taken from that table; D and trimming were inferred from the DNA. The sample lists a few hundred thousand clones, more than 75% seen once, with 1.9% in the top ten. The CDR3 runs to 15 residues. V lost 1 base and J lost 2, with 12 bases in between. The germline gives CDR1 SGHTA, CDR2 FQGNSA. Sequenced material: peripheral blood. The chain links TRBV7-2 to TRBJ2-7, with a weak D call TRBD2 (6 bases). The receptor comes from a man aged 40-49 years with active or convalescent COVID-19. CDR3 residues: CASSLVLRGTYEQYF. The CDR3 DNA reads TGTGCCAGCAGCTTAGTTTTGCGGGGTACCTACGAGCAGTACTTC.